This T cell receptor (beta chain) came from a study of blood T cells in healthy people across ages. This CDR3 spans 13 amino acids. CDR1 and CDR2 (germline): SQVTM, ANQGSEA. Between the trimmed V and J ends, which lost 4 bases and 3 bases, there was a span of 13 bases. This clonotype has ten or more counts. Next came a second PCR, run for roughly 7 to 12 cycles, which used a sample-barcoded 5' primer along with a J-beta primer mix. Via MiXCR, TCRdb re-called the 5' RACE reads, giving one row per CDR3 protein. The repertoire holds around 800,000 distinct CDR3 sequences, with about 53% as singletons. The TCR comes from a man of 80 years or more in good health. Source material: blood. This chain connects TRBV29-1 to TRBJ2-7, with D perhaps matching TRBD1 or TRBD2 (5 bases each). The CDR3 DNA is TGCAGCGTTGGGGGGTCCCTGGGCTACGAGCAGTACTTC. Translated: CSVGGSLGYEQYF.